This is a list of T cell receptor beta chains from one sample in a study of neurological immune-mediated disorders. TCRdb itself ran the 5' RACE reads through MiXCR, one entry per CDR3 protein. The sample contains 80,000 to 100,000 distinct CDR3 sequences, roughly 3.5% of which appear only once. Sequencing input: PBMCs. All receptors derive from a woman in her 50s with multiple sclerosis. Both conserved end residues are part of each CDR3. The order of the fields is D gene, V gene, CDR3 protein. D genes are given only for firm matches.

>TRBD1|TRBV27
CASSARDRGQYNEQFF
>TRBD2|TRBV7-2
CASSLDGLAGGEDTQYF
>.|TRBV7-9
CASSLGLASPNEQFF
>.|TRBV5-6
CASSLYRRASYNEQFF
>.|TRBV20-1
CSAISAHGRRSNQPQHF
>TRBD2|TRBV20-1
CSARDSGGARYEQYF
>.|TRBV7-3
CASSPPPGVPETQYF
>.|TRBV7-9
CASSLDRSYEQYF
>.|TRBV7-9
CASSLVGPRRDYEQYF
>.|TRBV6-2/TRBV6-3
CASRAGDTQYF
>TRBD2|TRBV5-1
CASSPSPLAGSSYNEQFF
>.|TRBV13
CASSLRERSKETQYF
>.|TRBV4-3
CASLSGTGELFF
>.|TRBV5-1
CASSLDTVTYGYTF
>.|TRBV5-1
CASKNWDNSGHTGELFF
>.|TRBV5-1
CASFRDHYNEQFF
>.|TRBV5-1
CASSFVGIGELFF
>.|TRBV4-2
CASSQVYNEQFF
>TRBD1|TRBV7-9
CASSWDREIRSNQPQHF
>.|TRBV11-2
CASSPGDMLNTGELFF
>.|TRBV7-9
CASKGAEAFF
>TRBD2|TRBV4-1
CASSQDPTSGGVKQFF
>.|TRBV7-3
CASSPRGGRLELAKNIQYF
>.|TRBV3-1
CASMNVRGEQYF
>TRBD1|TRBV5-1
CASSITPGQNYEQYF
>TRBD1|TRBV6-2/TRBV6-3
CASSYGQGGNEQFF
>.|TRBV5-1
CASSLAMGRRSYEQYF
>.|TRBV10-1
CASSGPGDGPFSTDTQYF
>.|TRBV19
CASSIPRYSNQPQHF
>.|TRBV5-1
CASSLASTEAFF
>.|TRBV7-2
CASSLVNPGPPYGYTF
>TRBD1|TRBV5-1
CASSEQGAPGELFF
>TRBD1|TRBV18
CASRAGGRNEQFF
>.|TRBV5-1
CASSLETDMNTEAFF
>.|TRBV9
CASSVEGGNGNSTLNF
>.|TRBV5-1
CASSLGVTGRIAKNIQYF
>.|TRBV4-1
CASSQRGYRGETQYF
>.|TRBV20-1
CSARLGRGFGEGTEAFF
>.|TRBV5-6
CASSWEGISSDTQYF